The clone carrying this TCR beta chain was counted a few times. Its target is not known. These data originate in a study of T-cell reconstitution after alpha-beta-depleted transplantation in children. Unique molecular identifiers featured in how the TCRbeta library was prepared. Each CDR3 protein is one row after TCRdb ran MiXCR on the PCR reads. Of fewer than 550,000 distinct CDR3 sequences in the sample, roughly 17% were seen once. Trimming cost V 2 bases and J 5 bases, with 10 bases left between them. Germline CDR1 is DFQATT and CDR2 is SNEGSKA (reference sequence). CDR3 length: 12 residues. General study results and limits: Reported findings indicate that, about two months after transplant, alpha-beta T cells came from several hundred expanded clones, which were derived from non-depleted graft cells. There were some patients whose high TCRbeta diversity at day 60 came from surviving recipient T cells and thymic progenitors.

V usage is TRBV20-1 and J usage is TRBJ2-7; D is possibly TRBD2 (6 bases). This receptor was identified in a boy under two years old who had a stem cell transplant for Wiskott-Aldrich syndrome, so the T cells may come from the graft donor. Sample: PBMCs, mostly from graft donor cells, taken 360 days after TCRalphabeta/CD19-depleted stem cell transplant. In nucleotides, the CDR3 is TGCAGTGCTAGAACTCTAGCGCACGAGCAGTACTTC. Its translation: CSARTLAHEQYF.